The 21 T cell receptor beta chains listed next were all sequenced from one sample in a study of T cells in Graves' hyperthyroidism and ophthalmopathy (dated by TCRdb to the late 2010s). Library creation used multiplex PCR. The sequencer was an Illumina HiSeq 2000. The TCR beta CDR3 regions were amplified from the RNA transcripts. The first round of RT-PCR for the TCR CDR3 was performed with the HTBI primer set and the Qiagen OneStep RT-PCR kit. TCRdb reanalyzed the raw reads on its own, using fastp at Q25 for trimming and MiXCR for clone calling, and kept in-frame beta chains. Each entry is one CDR3 protein sequence, shown with its most common DNA and genes. For this sample the table gives about 410,000 distinct CDR3 sequences, of which 14% to 15% were detected only once. The ten largest clones add up to less than 15% of the sample. What was sequenced was blood. All receptors derive from a man between 18 and 29 years old with Graves' ophthalmopathy.

This clonotype was counted between two and nine times. This rearrangement joins TRBV27 to TRBJ2-1; D tentatively fits TRBD1 or TRBD2 (5 bases each). This CDR3 region has 16 residues. Germline CDR1 is MNHEY and CDR2 is SMNVEV (reference sequence). V dropped 6 bases and J dropped 8 bases, with 23 bases sitting between them. CDR3: CASRQLEPLRGHEQFF. CDR3 coding DNA: TGTGCCAGCAGACAACTAGAACCCTTAAGGGGACATGAGCAGTTCTTC.

The chain combines TRBV9 with TRBJ2-2, with 13 nucleotides matching TRBD2. CDR1 and CDR2 (germline): SGDLS, YYNGEE. The J segment lost 6 bases and the V segment lost 3 bases, leaving 5 bases of the junction unmatched. This CDR3 spans 16 amino acids. The CDR3 DNA sequence: TGTGCCAGCAGCGACTCCACTAGCGGGGGGGCCGGGGAGCTGTTTTTT. As protein: CASSDSTSGGAGELFF.

This clonotype showed up many times. The chain employs TRBV20-1 and TRBJ2-5; TRBD1 is a possible D gene (6 bases). In germline, CDR1 is DFQATT, CDR2 SNEGSKA (reference sequence). The V and J ends lost 3 bases and 0 bases respectively, with 11 bases between them. The CDR3 sequence is 14 residues long. CDR3 sequence (DNA): TGCAGTGCTAGCACAGGGTGGTACCAAGAGACCCAGTACTTC. Protein product: CSASTGWYQETQYF.

V is TRBV7-9 and J is TRBJ1-2, with unresolved D. V was trimmed by 5 bases and J by 4 bases, leaving 35 bases between them. The CDR3 is made up of 21 amino acids. Germline V lookup: CDR1 SEHNR, CDR2 FQNEAQ (reference sequence). The CDR3 DNA reads as TGTGCCAGCAGCCCCATCGTAGGAAATTTCAGAGGAGGGCCCCATCTCTATGGCTACACCTTC. This translates into CASSPIVGNFRGGPHLYGYTF.

At least ten counts were recorded for this clonotype. The rearrangement uses TRBV27 and TRBJ1-2; no clear D. This CDR3 is 14 amino acids long. V shed 2 bases and J shed 6 bases, with 13 bases lying between them. Germline V gene data show CDR1 as MNHEY and CDR2 as SMNVEV (reference sequence). The CDR3 DNA reads as TGTGCCAGCAGTTTAACCCCCCGAGGCGATGGCTACACCTTC. Residues: CASSLTPRGDGYTF.

The chain recombines TRBV5-8 with TRBJ2-2; 8 nucleotides match TRBD1. Per germline, CDR1 SGHTS and CDR2 YDEGEE. The CDR3 length is 16 residues. After removal of 5 bases from V and 1 base from J, the junction contained 7 bases not matched to a gene. This CDR3 is CASRPRGQGNTGELFF. CDR3 coding DNA: TGTGCCAGCAGACCCAGGGGGCAGGGGAACACCGGGGAGCTGTTTTTT.

The V gene is TRBV27, the J gene TRBJ2-7; no firm D call. CDR1 and CDR2 (germline): MNHEY, SMNVEV (reference sequence). Between the trimmed V and J ends, which lost 3 bases and 3 bases, there was a span of 9 bases. CDR3 length equals 13 residues. CDR3 DNA sequence: TGTGCCAGCAGTTTCCTAGGAGTCTACGAGCAGTACTTC. Its protein is CASSFLGVYEQYF.

In its sample, this clonotype was seen a few times. J is TRBJ2-2 and V is TRBV19, with D tentatively TRBD1 or TRBD2 (6 bases each). V was cut by 5 bases and J by 5 bases, with 21 bases left in between. The V gene's germline CDR1 is LNHDA and CDR2 SQIVND (reference sequence). The CDR3 runs 17 residues. Here the CDR3 DNA reads TGTGCCAGTAGTCAACTTCAAGGGGGAGGAGGAACCGGGGAGCTGTTTTTT. Amino acid sequence: CASSQLQGGGGTGELFF.

This clonotype was seen repeatedly, ten times or more. The rearrangement joins TRBV24-1 to TRBJ2-3; 7 nucleotides agree with TRBD1. Germline loops: CDR1 KGHDR, CDR2 SFDVKD. The junction had 3 bases not matched to a gene; V was cut back by 9 bases and J by 1 base. The CDR3 spans 13 residues. CDR3 sequence reads: CATGGQGTDTQYF. The DNA for the CDR3 is TGTGCCACCGGCGGACAGGGCACAGATACGCAGTATTTT.

This clonotype was seen ten or more times. This rearrangement joins TRBV20-1 to TRBJ2-1; D unclear. The CDR3 sequence is 15 residues long. Germline CDR1 DFQATT, CDR2 SNEGSKA (reference sequence). V was trimmed by 3 bases and J by 0 bases, leaving 12 bases between them. Here the CDR3 reads CSARLGSSSYNEQFF. In nucleotides, the CDR3 is TGCAGTGCTAGGTTGGGTAGTAGCTCCTACAATGAGCAGTTCTTC.

The sample holds many counts of this clonotype. The genes are TRBV3-1 and TRBJ2-1; no clear D. There are 14 residues in the CDR3. The V gene's germline CDR1 is LGHDT and CDR2 YNNKEL (reference sequence). V lost 0 bases to trimming and J lost 12 bases, with 15 bases between them. CDR3 region: CASSQDLAVPRQFF. CDR3 DNA: TGTGCCAGCAGCCAAGATCTCGCGGTACCAAGGCAGTTCTTC.

This clonotype was seen many times. This sequence joins TRBV5-1 and TRBJ2-1; no clear D. Looked up from germline, CDR1 is SGHRS and CDR2 is YFSETQ. This CDR3 contains 14 residues. Trimming took off 0 bases at V and 2 bases at J, with 6 bases between the two ends. This chain's CDR3 is CASSLGYTYNEQFF. The CDR3, as DNA: TGCGCCAGCAGCTTGGGGTACACCTACAATGAGCAGTTCTTC.

In its sample, this clonotype was seen a few times. The gene calls are TRBV6-1 and TRBJ2-1, with TRBD2 as a possible D gene (5 bases). Germline V gene data show CDR1 as MNHNS and CDR2 as SASEGT. The V and J ends lost 10 bases and 9 bases respectively, with 25 bases between them. The CDR3 totals 15 residues. CDR3 loop: CATKDIATGWSEQFF. The CDR3 DNA reads as TGTGCCACCAAAGATATAGCGACCGGGTGGAGTGAGCAGTTCTTC.

This clonotype was counted at least ten times. The genes are TRBV12-3 or TRBV12-4 and TRBJ2-7, with D possibly matching TRBD1 (6 bases). The CDR3 covers 16 residues. Between the trimmed V and J ends, which lost 7 bases and 1 base, there was a span of 20 bases. CDR3 bases: TGTGCCAGCAACCCCGGGCATTGGACAGTGTCCTACGAGCAGTACTTC. Translation gives CASNPGHWTVSYEQYF.

This clonotype was detected many times. CDR3 in amino acids: CASSPRGEVEAFF. In DNA form, the CDR3 reads TGTGCCAGCTCACCGCGGGGGGAGGTTGAAGCTTTCTTT. The chain has TRBV18 and TRBJ1-1, with D possibly matching TRBD1 (5 bases). Looked up from germline, CDR1 is KGHSH and CDR2 is LQKENI. The V end lost 3 bases, the J end lost 7 bases, and 12 bases lay between the germline ends. The CDR3 length is 13 residues.

This clonotype was seen repeatedly, ten times or more. J is TRBJ2-7 and V is TRBV29-1; 11 bases match TRBD2. CDR1 and CDR2 (germline): SQVTM, ANQGSEA. CDR3 length: 15 residues. V was pared by 0 bases and J by 3 bases, with 4 bases of the junction left unmatched. The CDR3 protein is CSVEDHLAGGYEQYF. CDR3 nucleotide sequence: TGCAGCGTTGAAGATCACCTAGCGGGAGGCTACGAGCAGTACTTC.

This clonotype was recorded at least ten times. The chain combines TRBV29-1 with TRBJ2-5; 8 nucleotides agree with TRBD1. The V gene's germline CDR1 is SQVTM and CDR2 ANQGSEA. This CDR3 region has 12 residues. The trim removed 4 bases at V and 4 bases at J, leaving 2 bases unmatched. The CDR3: CSVVDRGETQYF. The DNA of the CDR3 is TGCAGCGTTGTCGACAGGGGAGAGACCCAGTACTTC.

The rearrangement links TRBV9 to TRBJ1-3; tentative D call: TRBD1 (5 bases). The CDR3 contains 16 residues. Germline CDR1 and CDR2: SGDLS and YYNGEE. Trimming removed 3 bases at V and 4 bases at J, with 17 bases between. CDR3 in DNA: TGTGCCAGCAGCGCCCCGGGGCGAGCGCTCGGAAACACCATATATTTT. This gives the protein CASSAPGRALGNTIYF.

Ten or more counts support this clonotype. This chain joins TRBV27 and TRBJ1-1; 8 bases match TRBD1. Trimming took 8 bases from V and 5 from J; bases not matched to a gene: 7. The CDR3 has 13 residues. The germline gives CDR1 MNHEY, CDR2 SMNVEV (reference sequence). CDR3 sequence (DNA): TGTGCCAGCGGGACAGGCCAGGGAACTGAAGCTTTCTTT. Residues: CASGTGQGTEAFF.

The CDR3 protein is CATVAGGSYEQYF. Here the CDR3 DNA reads TGTGCCACCGTCGCGGGAGGATCCTACGAGCAGTACTTC. This chain connects TRBV10-3 to TRBJ2-7; 8 nucleotides agree with TRBD2. This CDR3 spans 13 amino acids. Unmatched junction bases numbered 6, after V lost 10 bases and J lost 1 base. The germline CDR1 and CDR2 sequences are ENHRY and SYGVKD.

This clonotype came up many times. V is TRBV7-2 and J is TRBJ2-7; TRBD2 matches at 14 bases. The ends lost 2 bases at V and 3 bases at J; junction bases unmatched: 12. There are 19 residues in the CDR3. Germline CDR1 and CDR2: SGHTA and FQGNSA. CDR3 loop: CASSLSGLAGDFPNYEQYF. The CDR3, as DNA: TGTGCCAGCAGCTTATCGGGACTAGCGGGGGATTTTCCGAACTACGAGCAGTACTTC.